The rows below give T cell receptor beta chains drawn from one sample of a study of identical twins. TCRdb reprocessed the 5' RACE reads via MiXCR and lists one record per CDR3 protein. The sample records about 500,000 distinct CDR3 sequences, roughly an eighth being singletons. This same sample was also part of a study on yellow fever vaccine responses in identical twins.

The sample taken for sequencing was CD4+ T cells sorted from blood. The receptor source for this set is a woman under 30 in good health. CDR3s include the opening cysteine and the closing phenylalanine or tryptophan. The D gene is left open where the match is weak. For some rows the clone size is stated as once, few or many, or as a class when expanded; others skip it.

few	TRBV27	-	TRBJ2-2	CAARHSSNTGELFF	TGTGCCGCCAGACACTCCTCGAACACCGGGGAGCTGTTTTTT
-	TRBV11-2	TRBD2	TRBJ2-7	CASRPTSGGLFEQYF	TGTGCCAGCAGGCCCACTAGCGGAGGTTTGTTCGAGCAGTACTTC
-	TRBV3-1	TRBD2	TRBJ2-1	CASSQEALDAAGLVGEQFF	TGTGCCAGCAGCCAAGAGGCCCTCGATGCAGCGGGGCTCGTTGGTGAGCAGTTCTTC
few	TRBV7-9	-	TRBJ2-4	CASSLYTGHLAKNIQYF	TGTGCCAGCAGCTTATACACGGGACACTTAGCCAAAAACATTCAGTACTTC
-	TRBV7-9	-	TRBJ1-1	CASSVAVEAFF	TGTGCCAGCAGCGTAGCGGTTGAAGCTTTCTTT
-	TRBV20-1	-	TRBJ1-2	CSARDPSNQNYGYTF	TGCAGTGCGAGGGATCCTAGCAACCAGAACTATGGCTACACCTTC
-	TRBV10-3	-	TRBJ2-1	CAISGMVAVTDEQFF	TGTGCCATCAGTGGCATGGTAGCGGTAACCGATGAGCAGTTCTTC
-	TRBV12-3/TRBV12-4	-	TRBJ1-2	CASSFTGTGYTF	TGTGCCAGCAGTTTCACAGGAACAGGCTACACCTTC
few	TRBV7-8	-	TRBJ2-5	CASIGLGRNVETQYF	TGTGCCAGTATTGGCTTGGGGAGGAATGTCGAGACCCAGTACTTC
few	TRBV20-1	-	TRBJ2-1	CSARDLLGSAGEQFF	TGCAGTGCTAGAGATTTATTGGGGTCCGCCGGCGAGCAGTTCTTC
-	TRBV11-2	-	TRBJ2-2	CASSLDAGPGTNTGELFF	TGTGCCAGCAGCTTAGATGCTGGGCCAGGGACGAACACCGGGGAGCTGTTTTTT
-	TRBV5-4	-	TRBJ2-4	CASSLRFRDTLSLAKNIQYF	TGTGCCAGCAGCTTGCGATTCCGGGACACTTTATCACTAGCCAAAAACATTCAGTACTTC
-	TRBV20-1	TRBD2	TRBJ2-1	CSASLTGGLDEQFF	TGCAGTGCTAGCCTGACGGGAGGGCTGGATGAGCAGTTCTTC
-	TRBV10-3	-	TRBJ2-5	CAISEDKSGQETQYF	TGTGCCATCAGTGAGGACAAAAGCGGACAAGAGACCCAGTACTTC
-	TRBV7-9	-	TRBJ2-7	CASSPAGATYTYEQYF	TGTGCCAGCAGCCCAGCCGGGGCCACCTATACCTACGAGCAGTACTTC
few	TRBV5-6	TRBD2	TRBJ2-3	CASSLAGHTDTQYF	TGTGCCAGCAGCCTAGCGGGACACACAGATACGCAGTATTTT
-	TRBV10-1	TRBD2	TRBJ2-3	CASSGFSGKADTQYF	TGCGCCAGCAGTGGTTTTAGCGGGAAAGCAGATACGCAGTATTTT
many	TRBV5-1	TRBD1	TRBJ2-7	CASSLATGGYEQYF	TGCGCCAGCAGCTTGGCTACAGGGGGCTACGAGCAGTACTTC
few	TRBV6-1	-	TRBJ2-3	CASTISLTHTDTQYF	TGTGCCAGCACTATTAGCCTTACGCACACAGATACGCAGTATTTT
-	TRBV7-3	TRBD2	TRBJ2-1	CASSPTGLAGGLGNEQFF	TGTGCCAGCAGCCCAACGGGACTAGCGGGGGGGCTAGGAAATGAGCAGTTCTTC
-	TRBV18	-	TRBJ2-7	CASSSGGDSSYEQYF	TGTGCCAGCTCATCAGGGGGGGACTCCTCCTACGAGCAGTACTTC
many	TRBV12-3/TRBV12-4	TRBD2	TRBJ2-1	CASTGTSAYNEQFF	TGTGCCAGCACCGGGACTAGCGCCTACAATGAGCAGTTCTTC
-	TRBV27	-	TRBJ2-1	CASTLSPVGYNEQFF	TGTGCCAGCACCCTGTCTCCCGTTGGCTACAATGAGCAGTTCTTC
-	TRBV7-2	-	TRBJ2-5	CASSMDSEETQYF	TGTGCCAGCAGCATGGACAGCGAAGAGACCCAGTACTTC
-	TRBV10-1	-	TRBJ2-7	CASGVGSYEQYF	TGCGCCAGCGGAGTTGGTTCCTACGAGCAGTACTTC
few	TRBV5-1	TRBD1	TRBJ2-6	CASSVTGDGANVLTF	TGCGCCAGCAGCGTTACAGGGGACGGGGCCAACGTCCTGACTTTC
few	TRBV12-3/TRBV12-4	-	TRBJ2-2	CASSFGSQTVFF	TGTGCCAGCAGTTTTGGTTCTCAAACGGTGTTTTTT
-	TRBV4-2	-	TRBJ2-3	CASSQKMTREGRGGTDTQYF	TGTGCCAGCAGCCAAAAGATGACCCGAGAGGGGCGAGGAGGCACAGATACGCAGTATTTT
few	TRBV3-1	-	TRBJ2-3	CASSQDLRLRTDTQYF	TGTGCCAGCAGCCAAGATCTTAGGCTTCGCACAGATACGCAGTATTTT
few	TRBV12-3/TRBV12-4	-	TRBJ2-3	CASSNTGEVDTQYF	TGTGCCAGCAGCAACACGGGGGAAGTGGATACGCAGTATTTT
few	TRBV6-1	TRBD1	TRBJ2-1	CASSLGTTGGRTYNEQFF	TGTGCCAGCAGTCTCGGCACAACAGGGGGGAGAACCTACAATGAGCAGTTCTTC
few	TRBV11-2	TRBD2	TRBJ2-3	CASSLQAGGSTDTQYF	TGTGCCAGCAGCTTACAAGCGGGGGGCAGCACAGATACGCAGTATTTT
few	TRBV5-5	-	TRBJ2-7	CASSLEGVWSYEQYF	TGTGCCAGCAGCTTGGAAGGGGTATGGTCCTACGAGCAGTACTTC
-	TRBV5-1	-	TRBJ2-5	CASSGTGRPQETQYF	TGCGCCAGCAGCGGGACGGGACGACCACAAGAGACCCAGTACTTC
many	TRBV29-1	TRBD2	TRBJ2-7	CSVGKTSGMGEQYF	TGCAGCGTTGGGAAGACTAGCGGGATGGGTGAGCAGTACTTC
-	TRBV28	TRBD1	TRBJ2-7	CASSSTGSGSYEQYF	TGTGCCAGCAGTTCGACAGGGTCGGGCTCCTACGAGCAGTACTTC
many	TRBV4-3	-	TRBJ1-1	CASSRSVNTEAFF	TGCGCCAGCAGCCGATCAGTGAACACTGAAGCTTTCTTT
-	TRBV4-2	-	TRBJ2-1	CASSQDYWAGEFNEQFF	TGTGCCAGCAGCCAAGATTATTGGGCAGGGGAATTCAATGAGCAGTTCTTC
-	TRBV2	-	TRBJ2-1	CASHTYGGPVDEQFF	TGTGCCAGCCATACCTACGGGGGGCCGGTGGATGAGCAGTTCTTC
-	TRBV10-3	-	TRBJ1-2	CAISESGSTGGYTF	TGTGCCATCAGTGAGTCTGGGTCTACCGGCGGCTACACCTTC
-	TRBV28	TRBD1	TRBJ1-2	CATGQGNYGYTF	TGTGCCACCGGACAGGGAAACTATGGCTACACCTTC
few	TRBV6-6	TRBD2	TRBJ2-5	CAAGLAGETQYF	TGTGCCGCAGGACTAGCGGGAGAGACCCAGTACTTC
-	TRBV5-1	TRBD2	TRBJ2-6	CASSGTSGVGANVLTF	TGCGCCAGCAGCGGGACTAGCGGGGTTGGGGCCAACGTCCTGACTTTC
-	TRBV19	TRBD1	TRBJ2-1	CASSSRDRGLHEQFF	TGTGCCAGTAGTAGCCGGGACAGGGGTCTACATGAGCAGTTCTTC
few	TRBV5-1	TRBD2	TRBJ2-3	CASRLAGGITDTQYF	TGCGCCAGCAGATTAGCGGGGGGGATCACAGATACGCAGTATTTT